This TCR beta chain emerged from a study of CD8 T cells in ankylosing spondylitis. General study points: A number of the motif variants had already been described in reactive arthritis synovial fluid and blood. It was reported that disease-linked clones were significantly enriched in matched ankylosing spondylitis synovial fluid. Relatively scarce in peripheral blood, disease-linked clones were CD8+. Seemingly distinctive of ankylosing spondylitis blood was a TCR beta motif formed by eight highly homologous variants.

This clonotype has ten or more counts. Its antigen is currently unknown. Per the germline V gene, CDR1 is SEHNR and CDR2 is FQNEAQ (reference sequence). The CDR3 length is 16 residues. V lost 6 bases to trimming and J lost 6 bases; unmatched junction nucleotides: 9. Generation of TCR beta libraries employed quantitative 5'-RACE incorporating molecular barcodes. TCRdb ran MiXCR on the 5' RACE reads and lists one entry per CDR3 protein. Found here are about 510,000 distinct CDR3 sequences, approximately 5% of them singletons; the top ten hold roughly 3.3%. The clonotype comes from a male donor with ankylosing spondylitis. Sequenced input: blood, either unsorted or a sorted T cell fraction (not recorded which). The J gene is TRBJ1-6, the V gene TRBV7-9, with 9 bases that match TRBD1. The CDR3 DNA follows: TGTGCCAGCAGACCTCCGGGACAGGGTGGTAATTCACCCCTCCACTTT. Translating gives CASRPPGQGGNSPLHF.